This TCR beta chain was found in a study of cytomegalovirus exposure and HLA in healthy donors. Study summary: Earlier, 95 million to 130 million unique TCR beta sequences were recovered from about 200 million T cells by an analysis.

This clone is a singleton in its sample. What it binds is not known. The CDR3 has 16 amino acids. Trimming took 0 bases from V and 6 from J; bases not matched to a gene: 8. Germline loops: CDR1 SGDLS, CDR2 YYNGEE. Overall study findings and caveats: The authors listed roughly 150 TCR beta chains as cytomegalovirus-associated. Apart from CMV serostatus, no immune exposure information was available. TCR beta chains associated with HLA were, in a later analysis, more clonally expanded than equally common others.

The PCR had 60 Vbeta and 13 Jbeta primers. Clones were read by immunoSEQ multiplex PCR, and TCRdb kept only the in-frame ones, dropping some. The sample includes some 130,000 clones, approximately 80% seen only once; the top ten take under 1.2%. The material sequenced was PBMCs. The chain couples TRBV9 to TRBJ2-1, with 8 bases identical to TRBD1. The clonotype comes from a human donor in good health. CDR3 sequence reads: CASSVARGTGRNEQFF. In DNA form, the CDR3 reads TGTGCCAGCAGCGTAGCTAGGGGGACAGGCCGCAATGAGCAGTTCTTC.